The source of this TCR beta chain is a study of cytotoxic CD8 clonotypes in ibrutinib-treated CLL. Turning to the study itself: Mean yields were almost 260,000 productive templates and tens of thousands of productive rearrangements per sample.

V lost 3 bases to trimming and J lost 9 bases, with 16 bases between them. Germline loops: CDR1 SGDLS, CDR2 YYNGEE. This CDR3 is 13 amino acids long. This table comes from immunoSEQ multiplex PCR, and its TCRdb copy is limited to in-frame clones, with some not included. The sample contains tens of thousands of clones, about 70% of which appear only once. Study-wide results and caveats: Sustained-remission and progressing patients' sampling times differed. Clonality increased with ibrutinib response but returned toward baseline at progression. Clonotypes that were public were uncommon, and they contracted or stayed stable on treatment.

As to this clone: Its specificity is not known.

The chain carries TRBV9 and TRBJ2-7, with a weak D call TRBD2 (6 bases). This sample comprised PBMCs, obtained after 24 months of ibrutinib treatment. The origin of this receptor is a human donor with chronic lymphocytic leukemia. The CDR3 loop is CASSEAPGRGQYF. In DNA, the CDR3 is TGTGCCAGCAGCGAAGCCCCGGGGCGGGGGCAGTACTTC.